This TCR beta chain was recorded in a study of blood T cell repertoires in COVID-19. Study at large: Collection of acute and convalescent COVID-19 samples took place in the United States, Italy and Spain. T cells, B-cell-depleted T cells, or PBMCs provided the cDNA or gDNA that served as material.

In the original workflow: The authors estimated nucleated cell counts from reference gene primer amplification. Data came from immunoSEQ multiplex PCR; TCRdb stores just in-frame clones and leaves some out. V and J calls and clone size are given by that table; D and trimming were obtained from the DNA. The repertoire holds around 42,000 clones, with around 91% as singletons. This CDR3 spans 14 amino acids. V was trimmed by 4 bases and J by 5 bases, leaving 14 bases between them. The germline V gene has CDR1 LNHDA and CDR2 SQIVND (reference sequence). The sequence came from a man aged 25-40 years with active or convalescent COVID-19. The sequenced material came from peripheral blood. This rearrangement joins TRBV19 to TRBJ1-1; a possible D gene is TRBD1 (6 bases). CDR3: CASSTSGRGTEAFF. The CDR3 DNA is TGTGCCAGTAGTACCTCGGGGAGGGGGACTGAAGCTTTCTTT.